This TCR beta chain was identified in a study of metastatic and nonmetastatic thyroid tumors. Study details: The study looked at repertoires side by side in blood and in tumor or nodule tissue from malignant and benign thyroid patients. The study's findings and limits: Versus benign nodules, malignant thyroid tumors reportedly had significantly higher TCR beta diversity, in blood and tumor.

In the original analysis: Building a distant-metastasis classifier for papillary thyroid cancer drew on CDR3 differences across clinicopathological groups. With MiXCR, TCRdb reprocessed the PCR reads. These V and J calls rely on TCRdb rather than the paper's analysis. The sample records approximately 30,000 clones, less than 25% being singletons. This clone was observed at least ten times. Its target is unknown. Before thyroid surgery, none of the patients had received any treatment. Sequencing used blood. The sequence derives from a female donor with papillary thyroid cancer or a benign thyroid nodule (not recorded which). Some clones in this sample may be carry-over from other donors' samples.

CDR3 protein: CASSPRSRGPGNTIYF. CDR3 DNA sequence: TGTGCCAGCAGTCCACGAAGTAGGGGGCCCGGAAACACCATATATTTT. This chain uses TRBV7-6 with TRBJ1-3, with 7 bases fitting TRBD1. Trimming at V came to 6 bases and at J to 4 bases, leaving 12 bases not matched to a gene. The germline CDR1 and CDR2 sequences are SGHVS and FNYEAQ. The CDR3 contains 16 residues.